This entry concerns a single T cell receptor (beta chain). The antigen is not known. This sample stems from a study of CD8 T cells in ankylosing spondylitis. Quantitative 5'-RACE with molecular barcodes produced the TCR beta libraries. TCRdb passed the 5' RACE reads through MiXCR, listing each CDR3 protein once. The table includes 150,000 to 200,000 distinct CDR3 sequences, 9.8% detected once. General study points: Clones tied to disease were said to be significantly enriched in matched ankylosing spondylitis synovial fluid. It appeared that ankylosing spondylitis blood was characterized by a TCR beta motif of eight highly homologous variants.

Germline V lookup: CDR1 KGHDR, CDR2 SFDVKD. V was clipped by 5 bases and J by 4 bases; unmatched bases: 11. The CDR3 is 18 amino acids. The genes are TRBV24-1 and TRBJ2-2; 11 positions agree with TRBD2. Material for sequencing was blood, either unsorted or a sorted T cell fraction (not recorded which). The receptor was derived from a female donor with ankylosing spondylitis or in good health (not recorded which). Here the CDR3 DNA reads TGTGCCACCAGTGCAGGGACTAGCGGTCTGGGGGTCACCGGGGAGCTGTTTTTT. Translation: CATSAGTSGLGVTGELFF.